This record concerns one TCR beta chain sequence. The sample comes from a study of cytomegalovirus exposure and HLA in healthy donors. In the PCR, 60 Vbeta and 13 Jbeta primers were used. The assay was immunoSEQ multiplex PCR, and TCRdb's table has in-frame clones only and misses some. The profile shows about 95,000 clones, under 90% of them singletons. The germline V gene has CDR1 SGHTA and CDR2 FQGNSA. V lost 5 bases, J lost 6 bases, and 21 bases lay in between. The CDR3 is 16 amino acids. The source material was PBMCs. The source of this sequence is a woman aged 70-85 years in good health and CMV-seropositive. V is TRBV7-2 and J is TRBJ2-3; possibly TRBD2 for D (6 bases). Written as DNA, the CDR3 is TGTGCCAGCAGCGCGCCACTAGCAGCCCATTTCGATACGCAGTATTTT. Translating it yields CASSAPLAAHFDTQYF.